This TCR beta chain was found in a study of response to subunit inactivated influenza vaccine. CDR1 is MDHEN and CDR2 is SYDVKM in the germline V gene. This CDR3 contains 16 residues. Trimming stripped 1 base from V and 4 bases from J, with 14 bases between. This clonotype was counted many times. Its antigen is unknown. TCRdb fed the RT-PCR reads into MiXCR, producing one record per CDR3 protein. The data contain approximately 700,000 distinct CDR3 sequences, more than 15% of them singletons. Findings and limits, study-wide: New T cells are recruited in small numbers by each seasonal influenza vaccination, according to the authors' suggestion.

The sequence derives from a man aged 50 to 59 who received an inactivated influenza vaccine. This sequence joins TRBV28 and TRBJ2-1, with a weak D call TRBD2 (6 bases). Sequencing was performed on PBMCs from blood, taken 11 to 12 days after vaccination. In nucleotides, the CDR3 is TGTGCCAGCAGTTTATACCGGGGGAGTAGGTACAATGAGCAGTTCTTC. Translated, it gives CASSLYRGSRYNEQFF.